The 28 T cell receptor beta chains reported below all come from one sample, sequenced in a study of T-cell memory formation after mild COVID-19. Each CDR3 protein gets one entry after TCRdb re-called the 5' RACE reads with MiXCR. The sample records over 500,000 distinct CDR3 sequences, around 15% being singletons. Sequencing was done on a sample of PBMCs or a T cell subset sorted from them (not recorded which). Receptors originate from an adult woman who had mild COVID-19 (a few samples of this study predate the infection). Cell type and time point are not known.

This clonotype showed up just once. The V gene is TRBV12-3 or TRBV12-4, the J gene TRBJ2-3; TRBD2 is a possible D gene (6 bases). This CDR3 is built from 16 residues. The V gene lost 7 bases and the J gene lost 4 bases, with 21 bases spanning the gap. The CDR3 loop reads CASTPPGTDGADTQYF. The CDR3 nucleotides are TGTGCCAGCACCCCTCCCGGGACTGACGGGGCAGATACGCAGTATTTT.

V gene TRBV4-2 combines with J gene TRBJ1-5, with no clear D. From germline, CDR1 is LGHNA and CDR2 YNFKEQ. The CDR3 covers 13 residues. Trimming took 1 base from V and 8 from J, leaving 9 bases between them. The DNA of the CDR3 is TGTGCCAGCAGCCAAGGGGCAGGCGAGCCCCAGCATTTT. Translation gives CASSQGAGEPQHF.

The chain recombines TRBV5-1 with TRBJ2-5; D gene unclear. CDR3 length equals 14 residues. The germline V and J ends were trimmed by 0 bases and 0 bases, with 6 bases remaining between them. Germline CDR1 and CDR2: SGHRS and YFSETQ. The DNA for the CDR3 is TGCGCCAGCAGCTTGGGAGAATACCAAGAGACCCAGTACTTC. Its translation is CASSLGEYQETQYF.

The chain links TRBV11-2 to TRBJ1-2, with a tentative D call TRBD1 (5 bases). CDR1 SGHAT and CDR2 FQNNGV come from the germline V gene. The CDR3 length is 13 residues. Trimming took 5 bases from V and 4 from J, leaving 11 bases between them. CDR3 in DNA: TGTGCCAGCAGCATAACAGGCCTCTATGGCTACACCTTC. This gives the protein CASSITGLYGYTF.

This clonotype was found a few times. The rearrangement links TRBV14 to TRBJ2-6; D perhaps matches TRBD2 (7 bases). The V gene's germline CDR1 is SGHDN and CDR2 FVKESK. The CDR3 has 17 residues. The V end was cut by 0 bases, the J end by 2 bases, with 11 bases between. The CDR3 coding sequence is TGTGCCAGCAGCCAAGATTTCGGGGGGCCTGGGGCCAACGTCCTGACTTTC. It is translated as CASSQDFGGPGANVLTF.

J is TRBJ2-1 and V is TRBV12-3 or TRBV12-4; 9 bases match TRBD1. This CDR3 contains 18 residues. J lost 1 base, V lost 3 bases, and 10 bases had no gene match. The DNA for the CDR3 is TGTGCCAGCAGTTTGGGACAGGGATTTCTCTCGTCCTACAATGAGCAGTTCTTC. As protein: CASSLGQGFLSSYNEQFF.

The gene calls are TRBV6-2 or TRBV6-3 and TRBJ1-2; 9 nucleotides align to TRBD1. V was clipped by 6 bases and J by 2 bases; unmatched bases: 10. This CDR3 contains 16 residues. Germline V lookup: CDR1 MNHEY, CDR2 SVGEGT. In DNA form, the CDR3 reads TGTGCCAGCAGCCCCGGGACAGGGAAAGGAAACTATGGCTACACCTTC. Protein: CASSPGTGKGNYGYTF.

The chain carries TRBV4-1 and TRBJ1-1, with 9 bases fitting TRBD1. Trimming cost V 1 base and J 3 bases; bases outside gene matches: 6. The CDR3 sequence is 16 residues long. The germline V gene has CDR1 MGHRA and CDR2 YSYEKL. The CDR3 DNA reads as TGCGCCAGCAGCCAAGCAGGGACAGGGCCCTACACTGAAGCTTTCTTT. Protein sequence: CASSQAGTGPYTEAFF.

This clonotype was picked up many times. V and J are TRBV24-1 and TRBJ2-1; no clear D. The V end was cut by 3 bases, the J end by 8 bases, with 13 bases between. Looked up from germline, CDR1 is KGHDR and CDR2 is SFDVKD. This CDR3 is built from 14 residues. CDR3 amino acids: CATSDLGSLDEQFF. CDR3 DNA: TGTGCCACCAGTGATCTGGGTTCGCTCGATGAGCAGTTCTTC.

There are a few counts of this clonotype. The rearrangement uses TRBV2 and TRBJ1-1; TRBD1 matches at 9 bases. Germline assignment: CDR1 SNHLY and CDR2 FYNNEI. The length of the CDR3 is 16 residues. With 3 bases clipped from V and 0 bases from J, the junction kept 5 bases outside the gene matches. The CDR3 loop reads CASSDGGQGLNTEAFF. In nucleotides, the CDR3 is TGTGCCAGCAGTGACGGGGGACAGGGATTGAACACTGAAGCTTTCTTT.

The J gene is TRBJ2-7, the V gene TRBV6-5; 8 bases map to TRBD2. CDR1 is MNHEY, CDR2 SVGAGI, per germline. V dropped 6 bases and J dropped 1; count of bases not matched to a gene: 11. The CDR3 is 16 residues long. In DNA, the CDR3 is TGTGCCAGCAGCCGCCCACTGGCGGGGGGATCCTACGAGCAGTACTTC. It translates to CASSRPLAGGSYEQYF.

The chain employs TRBV5-1 and TRBJ1-6, with D uncertain. V was shortened by 1 base and J by 7 bases, with 18 bases between the two germline ends. The CDR3 runs to 17 residues. CDR1 and CDR2 (germline): SGHRS, YFSETQ. CDR3 bases: TGCGCCAGCAGCTTGATAAATTTCCAGCCGCAGAATTCACCCCTCCACTTT. Translating gives CASSLINFQPQNSPLHF.

This clonotype was seen only a few times. The gene calls are TRBV3-1 and TRBJ2-3; TRBD2 might be the D (5 bases). V was trimmed by 4 bases and J by 4 bases, leaving 9 bases between them. In germline, CDR1 is LGHDT, CDR2 YNNKEL (reference sequence). The CDR3 consists of 13 residues. The CDR3 coding sequence is TGTGCCAGCAGCCGTAGAGGGTCAGATACGCAGTATTTT. It specifies CASSRRGSDTQYF.

This clonotype was detected a few times. This sequence joins TRBV27 and TRBJ2-1; weak D call: TRBD2 (5 bases). Trimming pared 8 bases from V and 3 bases from J, leaving 11 bases between. This CDR3 spans 13 amino acids. CDR1 and CDR2 (germline): MNHEY, SMNVEV (reference sequence). In DNA, the CDR3 is TGTGCCAGCCGATCCAGCGGCTACAATGAGCAGTTCTTC. Its protein product is CASRSSGYNEQFF.

This clonotype was detected ten times or more. The chain links TRBV12-3 or TRBV12-4 to TRBJ2-3, with 9 bases aligning to TRBD2. J was trimmed by 4 bases and V by 6 bases; bases with no gene match: 11. CDR3 length: 16 residues. CDR3 DNA: TGTGCCAGCAGCCCCTCCCTTGCGGGGGGGCCAGATACGCAGTATTTT. Translation: CASSPSLAGGPDTQYF.

This clonotype was seen once. CDR3 bases: TGTGCCAGCAGCCAAGATCTGCCAGGGATCACTGAAGCTTTCTTT. Translation gives CASSQDLPGITEAFF. The V and J genes are TRBV3-1 and TRBJ1-1, with D perhaps TRBD1 (5 bases). Germline CDR1 reads LGHDT; CDR2 reads YNNKEL (reference sequence). The CDR3 length is 15 residues. V lost 0 bases and J 4 bases, leaving 12 bases between the germline ends.

This clonotype was observed a handful of times. The chain uses TRBV5-1 and TRBJ2-1; the D is unclear. Per germline, CDR1 SGHRS and CDR2 YFSETQ. V lost 10 bases, J lost 1 base, and 15 bases lay in between. The CDR3 has 14 residues. The CDR3 reads CAGMDTQSYNEQFF. The CDR3, as DNA: TGCGCCGGGATGGATACACAGTCCTACAATGAGCAGTTCTTC.

The rearrangement uses TRBV12-3 or TRBV12-4 and TRBJ1-5; D unresolved. The CDR3 consists of 13 residues. The V end lost 4 bases, the J end lost 2 bases, and 6 bases lay between the germline ends. CDR3 sequence (DNA): TGTGCCAGCAGTTGGAGTGGCAATCAGCCCCAGCATTTT. Translated, it gives CASSWSGNQPQHF.

This sequence joins TRBV18 and TRBJ2-7; TRBD1 might be the D (6 bases). V shed 1 base and J shed 3 bases, with 10 bases lying between them. Germline-derived CDR1 and CDR2 are KGHSH and LQKENI. The CDR3 length is 14 residues. In DNA, the CDR3 is TGTGCCAGCTCACCACTCTCAGGGGTCTACGAGCAGTACTTC. It yields the protein CASSPLSGVYEQYF.

This chain links TRBV4-1 with TRBJ1-2; D is uncertain. The CDR3 runs to 16 residues. The ends were cut back, 4 bases at V and 1 base at J, with 16 bases in the middle. CDR1 is MGHRA, CDR2 YSYEKL, per germline. This CDR3 reads CASSPAVRNINYGYTF. The CDR3 nucleotides are TGCGCCAGCAGCCCTGCGGTGAGGAATATTAACTATGGCTACACCTTC.

This clonotype was recorded many times. In nucleotides, the CDR3 is TGTGCCACGTCATCCCCAGTCTATGGCTACACCTTC. Encoded protein: CATSSPVYGYTF. This sequence joins TRBV24-1 and TRBJ1-2, with D uncertain. The CDR3 contains 12 residues. The V end lost 10 bases, the J end lost 4 bases, and 12 bases lay between the germline ends. From germline, CDR1 is KGHDR and CDR2 SFDVKD.

The V gene is TRBV20-1, the J gene TRBJ2-3; TRBD2 agrees at 10 bases. This CDR3 is 14 amino acids long. V gave up 4 bases and J gave up 3 bases; unmatched junction bases: 4. Germline-derived CDR1 and CDR2 are DFQATT and SNEGSKA (reference sequence). The CDR3 bases are TGCAGTGCTACGAGCGGGGGGGGAACAGATACGCAGTATTTT. This codes for CSATSGGGTDTQYF.

The genes are TRBV3-1 and TRBJ2-7, with D perhaps TRBD2 (5 bases). The V gene lost 4 bases and the J gene lost 2 bases, with 15 bases spanning the gap. The CDR3 contains 15 residues. The germline V gene has CDR1 LGHDT and CDR2 YNNKEL (reference sequence). As DNA, the CDR3 is TGTGCCAGCAGCCCCCGTCTAGCAATACCCTACGAGCAGTACTTC. Translated: CASSPRLAIPYEQYF.

This chain joins TRBV12-3 or TRBV12-4 and TRBJ2-1, with 7 positions matching TRBD1. The CDR3 has 15 amino acids. J gave up 1 base and V 6 bases, and 6 bases lay outside the gene matches. The CDR3 DNA is TGTGCCAGCAGCCAAGGACAGGCGTCCTACAATGAGCAGTTCTTC. Protein sequence: CASSQGQASYNEQFF.

The gene calls are TRBV10-3 and TRBJ2-2; 7 bases are shared with TRBD1. V lost 2 bases and J lost 6; bases outside the gene matches: 9. The CDR3 has 16 amino acids. Germline V gives CDR1 ENHRY, CDR2 SYGVKD. CDR3 region: CAISEHGTDSPGELFF. DNA for the CDR3: TGTGCCATCAGTGAGCATGGGACAGATTCTCCCGGGGAGCTGTTTTTT.

This clonotype was counted only a few times. Here the CDR3 DNA reads TGTGCCAGCAGCCAAGGTCCGGGGGGGGACAATGAGCAGTTCTTC. Translating it yields CASSQGPGGDNEQFF. The chain recombines TRBV3-1 with TRBJ2-1; 8 bases map to TRBD2. The CDR3 length is 15 residues. CDR1 and CDR2 (germline): LGHDT, YNNKEL (reference sequence). J gave up 5 bases and V 1 base, and 4 bases lay outside the gene matches.

The chain joins TRBV15 to TRBJ1-4, with 7 bases aligning to TRBD1. The CDR3 loop spans 20 amino acids. Germline V gene data show CDR1 as LNHNV and CDR2 as YYDKDF (reference sequence). V gave up 5 bases and J gave up 0 bases; unmatched junction bases: 18. The CDR3 sequence: CATSANRGSGQTATNEKLFF. The CDR3 nucleotides are TGTGCCACCAGCGCTAATAGGGGGTCGGGACAGACAGCAACTAATGAAAAACTGTTTTTT.

A note on this clonotype: The junction departs from germline at one end; a sequencing error may be responsible. The gene calls are TRBV5-1 and TRBJ2-7, with 9 nucleotides matching TRBD2. The V gene's germline CDR1 is SGHRS and CDR2 YFSETQ. The CDR3 runs 14 residues. This CDR3 is CASSLAGEAYEQYF. For the CDR3, the DNA is TGTGCCAGCAGCTTAGCGGGGGAGGCTTACGAGCAGTACTTC. Complete variable domain (other parts from reference TRBV5-1 and TRBJ2-7): KAGVTQTPRYLIKTRGQQVTLSCSPISGHRSVSWYQQTPGQGLQFLFEYFSETQRNKGNFPGRFSGRQFSNSRSEMNVSTLELGDSALYLCASSLAGEAYEQYFGPGTRLTVT.